This passage covers 20 T cell receptor beta chains from one sample sequenced in a study of vaccination and CD4 T cells after COVID-19. Treatment in this sample: approximately nine-day PBMC culture with coronavirus spike peptide pools or control peptides (ViraFEST assay). These receptors' antigens are unknown. Oncomine TCR Beta short-read sequencing was applied to DNA from cultured CD4+ T cells. TCRdb re-called the PCR reads through MiXCR, storing one row per CDR3 protein. Of more than 10,000 distinct CDR3 sequences in the sample, less than 70% are singletons; the top ten hold about 13%. Sequencing was done on a sample of CD4+ T cells from blood, cultured in vitro. The receptors were sampled from a human donor who had recovered from COVID-19.

This chain joins TRBV20-1 and TRBJ1-5, with D possibly TRBD1 on 6 matching bases. The germline CDR1 and CDR2 sequences are DFQATT and SNEGSKA (reference sequence). The CDR3 has 14 residues. Trimming shortened V by 8 bases and J by 0 bases, and 14 bases separated the two germline ends. This chain's CDR3 is CSSNPGVSNQPQHF. The CDR3 DNA is TGCAGTTCAAATCCAGGGGTTAGCAATCAGCCCCAGCATTTT.

The chain carries TRBV20-1 and TRBJ2-3, with 8 positions matching TRBD1. The CDR3 has 15 amino acids. V shed 3 bases and J 0 bases; nucleotides not matched to a gene: 5. Germline V CDR1 and CDR2: DFQATT, SNEGSKA (reference sequence). CDR3 residues: CSARDRVISTDTQYF. The CDR3 DNA is TGCAGTGCTAGGGACAGGGTCATAAGCACAGATACGCAGTATTTT.

The CDR3 loop is CSAHLLSGNWETQYF. The CDR3 coding sequence is TGCAGTGCTCACCTTCTTTCCGGGAACTGGGAGACCCAGTACTTC. The V gene is TRBV20-1, the J gene TRBJ2-5, with a weak D call TRBD2 (5 bases). V dropped 5 bases and J dropped 5 bases, with 21 bases sitting between them. The CDR3 is 15 residues long. The germline V gene has CDR1 DFQATT and CDR2 SNEGSKA (reference sequence).

The V call is TRBV6-2 or TRBV6-3, the J call TRBJ1-3; D unresolved. Germline V CDR1 and CDR2: MNHEY, SVGEGT. The CDR3 length is 16 residues. The V end lost 6 bases, the J end lost 0 bases, and 15 bases lay between the germline ends. The CDR3 loop is CASRPTTIYSGNTIYF. The CDR3 nucleotides are TGTGCCAGCAGACCCACGACCATCTACTCTGGAAACACCATATATTTT.

This clonotype was seen once. The chain carries TRBV4-2 and TRBJ1-5; TRBD1 might be the D (5 bases). The CDR3 consists of 15 residues. V lost 4 bases to trimming and J lost 3 bases, with 13 bases between them. Germline V gene data show CDR1 as LGHNA and CDR2 as YNFKEQ. CDR3 sequence reads: CASSPSRQSNQPQHF. Here the CDR3 DNA reads TGTGCCAGCAGCCCCTCCCGACAGTCCAATCAGCCCCAGCATTTT.

This clonotype appeared a few times. The chain employs TRBV20-1 and TRBJ2-3; possible D gene TRBD2, 5 bases. This CDR3 is built from 13 residues. Trimming removed 3 bases from V and 2 bases from J, with 9 bases in between. Germline V gene sequence: CDR1 DFQATT, CDR2 SNEGSKA (reference sequence). The DNA of the CDR3 is TGCAGTGCTAGCGGGAAAACCACAGATACGCAGTATTTT. This translates into CSASGKTTDTQYF.

This clonotype has only a few counts. The rearrangement joins TRBV20-1 to TRBJ1-2; D is perhaps TRBD1 (5 bases). This CDR3 region has 14 residues. Germline CDR1 and CDR2: DFQATT and SNEGSKA (reference sequence). Trimming left V 1 base short and J 5 bases short, with 14 bases between. The CDR3 DNA reads as TGCAGTGCTAGAGTCCGTCAGGGAGCTTATGGCTACACCTTC. Its protein is CSARVRQGAYGYTF.

V and J are TRBV7-9 and TRBJ1-2; D remains ambiguous. With 5 bases removed from V and 6 bases from J, the gap between germline ends came to 13 bases. CDR3 size: 13 residues. Germline V lookup: CDR1 SEHNR, CDR2 FQNEAQ (reference sequence). CDR3 DNA sequence: TGTGCCAGCAGCCGCGCCGGGCTCGATGGCTACACCTTC. This sequence encodes CASSRAGLDGYTF.

The rearrangement joins TRBV20-1 to TRBJ2-3; 9 nucleotides line up with TRBD2. The length of the CDR3 is 16 residues. Germline assignment: CDR1 DFQATT and CDR2 SNEGSKA (reference sequence). Trimming removed 5 bases from V and 4 bases from J; junction bases left unmatched: 13. The CDR3 is CSAGVGAGGLADTQYF. In DNA, the CDR3 is TGCAGTGCTGGAGTCGGTGCGGGAGGGCTGGCAGATACGCAGTATTTT.

This chain joins TRBV2 and TRBJ2-5; D unresolved. V was pared by 1 base and J by 2 bases, with 8 bases between. The CDR3 runs 14 residues. Looked up from germline, CDR1 is SNHLY and CDR2 is FYNNEI. The CDR3 reads CASSEGRAQETQYF. Written as DNA, the CDR3 is TGTGCCAGCAGTGAAGGGCGAGCTCAAGAGACCCAGTACTTC.

The genes are TRBV6-2 or TRBV6-3 and TRBJ1-5; 9 nucleotides match TRBD1. The CDR3 covers 16 residues. V was pared by 6 bases and J by 0 bases, with 6 bases of the junction left unmatched. CDR1 is MNHEY, CDR2 SVGEGT, per germline. CDR3 protein: CASSRTGGYSNQPQHF. For the CDR3, the DNA is TGTGCCAGCAGCCGAACAGGGGGCTATAGCAATCAGCCCCAGCATTTT.

This clonotype was detected only a few times. The V call is TRBV25-1, the J call TRBJ1-1; a weak D match, TRBD1 (5 bases). From germline, CDR1 is MGHDK and CDR2 SYGVNS. The CDR3 sequence is 14 residues long. Trimming cost V 6 bases and J 4 bases, with 15 bases left between them. The CDR3 DNA follows: TGTGCCAGCAGAGTGATGGGGCCAAGCACTGAAGCTTTCTTT. Protein sequence: CASRVMGPSTEAFF.

The sample holds a few counts of this clonotype. This rearrangement joins TRBV7-2 to TRBJ2-3, with TRBD2 identical over 7 bases. The germline V gene encodes CDR1 SGHTA and CDR2 FQGNSA. V lost 3 bases and J lost 0; bases outside the gene matches: 6. CDR3 size: 16 residues. The CDR3 DNA reads as TGTGCCAGCAGCTTTACTAGCGTTCAAAGCACAGATACGCAGTATTTT. It codes for CASSFTSVQSTDTQYF.

Note on this clonotype: The germline gene is not matched at one end of the junction; a read error may be the cause. The rearrangement uses TRBV2 and TRBJ2-3, with 10 nucleotides matching TRBD2. Germline V lookup: CDR1 SNHLY, CDR2 FYNNEI. The CDR3 loop spans 16 amino acids. The CDR3 reads CASSVRLAGHTDTQYF. The CDR3 coding sequence is TGCGCCAGCAGCGTGCGACTAGCGGGCCACACAGATACGCAGTATTTT. The entire variable domain, with the rest obtained from reference TRBV2 and TRBJ2-3, is as follows: EPEVTQTPSHQVTQMGQEVILRCVPISNHLYFYWYRQILGQKVEFLVSFYNNEISEKSEIFDDQFSVERPDGSNFTLKIRSTKLEDSAMYFCASSVRLAGHTDTQYFGPGTRLTVL.

The chain links TRBV20-1 to TRBJ1-2; 8 nucleotides align to TRBD1. This CDR3 spans 11 amino acids. With 3 bases clipped from V and 10 bases from J, the junction kept 4 bases outside the gene matches. Germline-derived CDR1 and CDR2 are DFQATT and SNEGSKA (reference sequence). CDR3 sequence (DNA): TGCAGTGCTAGGGACAGGGCTGACTACACCTTC. Encoded protein: CSARDRADYTF.

The chain recombines TRBV5-1 with TRBJ2-3; 9 bases are a match to TRBD1. The germline V gene encodes CDR1 SGHRS and CDR2 YFSETQ. The length of the CDR3 is 17 residues. J gave up 0 bases and V 4 bases, and 9 bases lay outside the gene matches. This CDR3 is CASSPGQGLVSTDTQYF. CDR3 nucleotides: TGCGCCAGCAGCCCGGGACAGGGCCTAGTCAGCACAGATACGCAGTATTTT.

This clonotype is termed large. V gene TRBV6-2 or TRBV6-3 combines with J gene TRBJ1-1; D remains unclear. CDR1 is MNHEY, CDR2 SVGEGT, per germline. The CDR3 consists of 14 residues. The germline V and J ends were trimmed by 0 bases and 0 bases, with 5 bases remaining between them. Here the CDR3 reads CASSYSRMNTEAFF. The CDR3 nucleotides are TGTGCCAGCAGTTACTCCAGGATGAACACTGAAGCTTTCTTT.

The chain joins TRBV2 to TRBJ2-7; 7 bases line up with TRBD2. The germline V gene encodes CDR1 SNHLY and CDR2 FYNNEI. The J segment lost 7 bases and the V segment lost 10 bases, leaving 31 bases of the junction unmatched. The CDR3 is 19 residues long. The CDR3 protein is CATIPGGSRLAGSSREQYF. In DNA, the CDR3 is TGTGCCACCATTCCCGGAGGGAGTAGACTAGCCGGGTCGTCGAGGGAGCAGTACTTC. The full variable domain, with the rest looked up from reference TRBV2 and TRBJ2-7, is EPEVTQTPSHQVTQMGQEVILRCVPISNHLYFYWYRQILGQKVEFLVSFYNNEISEKSEIFDDQFSVERPDGSNFTLKIRSTKLEDSAMYFCATIPGGSRLAGSSREQYFGPGTRLTVT.

This rearrangement joins TRBV6-5 to TRBJ2-5; D is ambiguous. V lost 1 base and J lost 0, with 6 bases in between. The CDR3 contains 14 residues. The V gene's germline CDR1 is MNHEY and CDR2 SVGAGI. The CDR3 sequence: CASSYLGYQETQYF. The CDR3 coding sequence is TGTGCCAGCAGTTACTTGGGGTACCAAGAGACCCAGTACTTC.

This clonotype was counted only a few times. This chain connects TRBV28 to TRBJ2-1; 8 nucleotides align to TRBD1. Looked up from germline, CDR1 is MDHEN and CDR2 is SYDVKM. With V trimmed by 6 bases and J by 6 bases, 7 bases remained unmatched. The CDR3 consists of 14 residues. The CDR3 coding sequence is TGTGCCAGCAGCCGCGACAGGGGATTCAATGAGCAGTTCTTC. Translated: CASSRDRGFNEQFF. Drawing the rest from reference TRBV28 and TRBJ2-1, the complete variable domain is DVKVTQSSRYLVKRTGEKVFLECVQDMDHENMFWYRQDPGLGLRLIYFSYDVKMKEKGDIPEGYSVSREKKERFSLILESASTNQTSMYLCASSRDRGFNEQFFGPGTRLTVL.